This T cell receptor beta chain was retrieved from a study of T cells in Graves' hyperthyroidism and ophthalmopathy. The overall study: Peripheral blood was secured at the point of initial diagnosis, before any treatment.

Germline V gene sequence: CDR1 SGHVS, CDR2 FQNEAQ. J lost 1 base, V lost 3 bases, and 18 bases had no gene match. The CDR3 spans 20 residues. Patients affected by ophthalmopathy presented a Clinical Activity Score of at least 3, a NOSPECS grade of at least 4, and disease duration below 3 months. The table lists this clonotype with a few counts. Amplified TCR beta CDR3 regions came from RNA transcripts. The study used the HTBI primer set for a first-round RT-PCR of the TCR CDR3. From the multiplex PCR reads, TCRdb called clonotypes with MiXCR, one entry per CDR3 protein. The sample records a few hundred thousand distinct CDR3 sequences, approximately 14% being singletons.

This rearrangement joins TRBV7-8 to TRBJ2-1; 7 positions match TRBD2. The sequencing sample was made of blood. The clonotype originates from a woman aged 40 to 50 with Graves' ophthalmopathy. The CDR3 loop reads CASSFPEVKPRGMSYNEQFF. The CDR3 coding sequence is TGTGCCAGCAGCTTCCCCGAAGTCAAGCCGCGGGGGATGTCCTACAATGAGCAGTTCTTC.